These T cell receptor beta chains were read from a single sample in a study of T cell responses to AZD1222 COVID-19 vaccine. Assay used: immunoSEQ multiplex PCR; TCRdb lists only in-frame clones, some missing. Found here are approximately 140,000 clones, roughly 90% of them singletons; the top ten hold approximately 3.4%. The source was peripheral blood, collected 28 days after the second AZD1222 dose. The source is an adult who received the AZD1222 COVID-19 vaccine. The conserved cysteine and the conserved F or W are not part of the CDR3 here. Fields, in order: CDR3 protein, J gene, V gene.

cdr3_aa: ASSIRNTIY
j_call: TRBJ1-3
v_call: TRBV19

cdr3_aa: ASSTGTGGFDGYT
j_call: TRBJ1-2
v_call: TRBV5-1

cdr3_aa: ASSLTLAGGRRTPDTQY
j_call: TRBJ2-3
v_call: TRBV27

cdr3_aa: ASSQSKKPVEGTLNTEAF
j_call: TRBJ1-1
v_call: TRBV23-1

cdr3_aa: AWSADSTREQY
j_call: TRBJ2-7
v_call: TRBV30

cdr3_aa: ASSRYPGLAGVGIYNEQF
j_call: TRBJ2-1
v_call: TRBV21-1

cdr3_aa: ASSGGSGTGEPQH
j_call: TRBJ1-5
v_call: TRBV9

cdr3_aa: SVEGGLAGYYEQY
j_call: TRBJ2-7
v_call: TRBV29-1

cdr3_aa: ASSFSGANVLT
j_call: TRBJ2-6
v_call: TRBV7-3

cdr3_aa: ATSGTGEREQY
j_call: TRBJ2-7
v_call: TRBV24-1

cdr3_aa: ASKWQGLAKKETQY
j_call: TRBJ2-5
v_call: TRBV19

cdr3_aa: ASSRMDHPTTDTQY
j_call: TRBJ2-3
v_call: TRBV5-6

cdr3_aa: ASSLQQNYGYT
j_call: TRBJ1-2
v_call: TRBV12-3/TRBV12-4

cdr3_aa: ASSDDQDTHNQPQH
j_call: TRBJ1-5
v_call: TRBV10-2

cdr3_aa: ASSLDASGYEQY
j_call: TRBJ2-7
v_call: TRBV7-9

cdr3_aa: ASSYTGASYGYT
j_call: TRBJ1-2
v_call: TRBV6-2/TRBV6-3

cdr3_aa: ASSFGRYNEQF
j_call: TRBJ2-1
v_call: TRBV12-3/TRBV12-4

cdr3_aa: AISGQINYGYT
j_call: TRBJ1-2
v_call: TRBV10-3

cdr3_aa: ASGLGPSRGHTEAF
j_call: TRBJ1-1
v_call: TRBV12-5

cdr3_aa: ASSPGTSGITDTQY
j_call: TRBJ2-3
v_call: TRBV5-8

cdr3_aa: ASSRRTGTEETQY
j_call: TRBJ2-5
v_call: TRBV7-6

cdr3_aa: ASSLVKGFYEQY
j_call: TRBJ2-7
v_call: TRBV5-1

cdr3_aa: ASSGTTGGYTEAF
j_call: TRBJ1-1
v_call: TRBV19

cdr3_aa: ASSLEEKGTPEAF
j_call: TRBJ1-1
v_call: TRBV5-1

cdr3_aa: AWSVWAAMGETQY
j_call: TRBJ2-5
v_call: TRBV30

cdr3_aa: ASSLAGQGAVEQF
j_call: TRBJ2-1
v_call: TRBV7-2

cdr3_aa: ASSHGLAGETQY
j_call: TRBJ2-5
v_call: TRBV4-2

cdr3_aa: ASSPRRQETQY
j_call: TRBJ2-5
v_call: TRBV19

cdr3_aa: ASNPSRGKGWGTEAF
j_call: TRBJ1-1
v_call: TRBV19

cdr3_aa: ASRETGGGSPLH
j_call: TRBJ1-6
v_call: TRBV19

cdr3_aa: ASSLGQGQDNQPQH
j_call: TRBJ1-5
v_call: TRBV5-1

cdr3_aa: ASSYSELPPGELF
j_call: TRBJ2-2
v_call: TRBV6-5